This is a list of T cell receptor beta chains from one sample in a study of cytomegalovirus exposure and HLA in healthy donors. Sequencing was performed with immunoSEQ multiplex PCR; in TCRdb, only in-frame clones are kept and a portion is missing. This sample carries about 72,000 clones, 65% to 70% of them seen once, and the ten largest clones take about a fifth. Sequences were obtained from PBMCs. The receptor source for this set is a man between 35 and 55 years old in good health and CMV-seropositive. CDR3s include the opening cysteine and the closing phenylalanine or tryptophan. The D gene is left open where the match is weak. Clone size is stated in some rows and not others, as once, few, many or a class when expanded.

V gene,J gene,clone size,D gene,CDR3 protein,CDR3 DNA
TRBV10-3,TRBJ1-4,few,-,CAISESSEELFF,TGTGCCATCAGTGAGTCCAGTGAGGAACTGTTTTTT
TRBV4-1,TRBJ2-1,few,TRBD2,CASSQSGLAGNEQFF,TGCGCCAGCAGCCAGTCGGGACTAGCGGGGAATGAGCAGTTCTTC
TRBV7-9,TRBJ1-4,-,-,CASSFPMTGTHDEKLFF,TGTGCCAGCAGCTTCCCAATGACGGGGACACACGATGAAAAACTGTTTTTT
TRBV19,TRBJ1-4,-,-,CASSMSQGGTNEKLFF,TGTGCCAGTAGTATGAGCCAGGGTGGAACTAATGAAAAACTGTTTTTT
TRBV6-1,TRBJ2-3,-,-,CAGEGGQTDTQYF,TGTGCTGGCGAGGGGGGGCAAACAGATACGCAGTATTTT
TRBV28,TRBJ1-5,few,-,CASRIWTVSNQPQHF,TGTGCCAGCAGGATATGGACAGTTAGCAATCAGCCCCAGCATTTT
TRBV5-5,TRBJ1-6,-,TRBD1,CASSFQDRGSSPLHF,TGTGCCAGCAGCTTCCAGGACAGGGGTAGTTCACCCCTCCACTTT
TRBV5-1,TRBJ2-3,-,TRBD2,CASSLTSGGAGPTDTQYF,TGCGCCAGCAGCTTAACGAGCGGGGGGGCCGGGCCCACAGATACGCAGTATTTT
TRBV28,TRBJ2-7,-,TRBD2,CATTPGGPYEQYF,TGTGCCACAACCCCGGGGGGTCCCTACGAGCAGTACTTC
TRBV7-6,TRBJ2-3,-,TRBD1,CASSPGGLTSDTQYF,TGTGCCAGCAGCCCAGGGGGTCTTACGTCAGATACGCAGTATTTT
TRBV11-2,TRBJ1-1,-,-,CASSFYSGTEAFF,TGTGCCAGCAGCTTCTACAGTGGTACTGAAGCTTTCTTT
TRBV29-1,TRBJ1-2,few,-,CSVRGPANYGYTF,TGCAGCGTGCGAGGGCCAGCGAACTATGGCTACACCTTC
TRBV30,TRBJ1-2,-,-,CAWTLGSNYGYTF,TGTGCCTGGACCCTAGGATCTAACTATGGCTACACCTTC
TRBV4-1,TRBJ2-5,-,TRBD2,CASSSKISLAGGEYF,TGCGCCAGCAGCTCCAAGATATCCCTAGCGGGTGGGGAGTACTTC
TRBV7-2,TRBJ2-7,-,-,CASSFSPGSYEQYF,TGTGCCAGCAGCTTTTCTCCCGGCTCCTACGAGCAGTACTTC
TRBV28,TRBJ1-4,-,-,CASSLSGEKLFF,TGTGCCAGCAGTTTATCGGGTGAAAAACTGTTTTTT
TRBV28,TRBJ1-1,-,-,CASSPRVF,TGTGCCAGCAGTCCAAGAGTCTTT
TRBV7-9,TRBJ2-4,-,-,CASSLIPPVTKNIQYF,TGTGCCAGCAGCTTAATTCCCCCGGTAACCAAAAACATTCAGTACTTC
TRBV4-1,TRBJ1-2,once,-,CASSQVAGHDGYTF,TGCGCCAGCAGCCAAGTGGCAGGGCATGATGGCTACACCTTC
TRBV9,TRBJ2-1,-,TRBD2,CASSGLAGDSYNEQFF,TGTGCCAGCAGCGGACTAGCGGGGGATTCCTACAATGAGCAGTTCTTC
TRBV5-1,TRBJ2-2,-,TRBD2,CASSFPTGGGSGELFF,TGCGCCAGCAGCTTCCCAACGGGCGGGGGATCCGGGGAGCTGTTTTTT
TRBV19,TRBJ1-1,-,TRBD1,CASSDRTGGLNTEAFF,TGTGCCAGTAGTGATCGGACAGGGGGCTTGAACACTGAAGCTTTCTTT
TRBV5-1,TRBJ1-1,-,-,CASSLGRGNTEAFF,TGCGCCAGCAGCTTGGGCAGGGGGAACACTGAAGCTTTCTTT
TRBV6-1,TRBJ1-4,few,TRBD1,CASRRQGAPNEKLFF,TGTGCCAGCAGGAGACAGGGGGCGCCTAATGAAAAACTGTTTTTT
TRBV6-4,TRBJ1-1,once,TRBD1,CASSSSPRGLITEAFF,TGTGCCAGCAGTTCCTCTCCCAGGGGGCTTATCACTGAAGCTTTCTTT
TRBV19,TRBJ1-1,-,TRBD1,CASGSGGDFMNTEAFF,TGTGCCAGTGGATCAGGGGGCGACTTTATGAACACTGAAGCTTTCTTT
TRBV5-1,TRBJ2-2,-,TRBD2,CASSLPSGGPTNTGELFF,TGCGCCAGCAGCTTACCTAGCGGGGGCCCAACGAACACCGGGGAGCTGTTTTTT
TRBV5-1,TRBJ2-5,-,TRBD1,CASSFGTEETQYF,TGCGCCAGCAGCTTCGGGACAGAAGAGACCCAGTACTTC
TRBV5-1,TRBJ2-7,-,-,CASSLVGGTDYEQYF,TGCGCCAGCAGCTTGGTTGGGGGGACGGACTACGAGCAGTACTTC
TRBV6-5,TRBJ2-2,-,TRBD1,CATSDRENTGELFF,TGTGCCACCTCGGACAGGGAGAACACCGGGGAGCTGTTTTTT
TRBV6-1,TRBJ2-7,-,-,CASRGAAHYYEQYF,TGTGCCAGCAGAGGGGCGGCCCATTACTACGAGCAGTACTTC
TRBV7-2,TRBJ1-5,few,TRBD1,CASSLAGTGGNQPQHF,TGTGCCAGCAGCTTAGCGGGGACAGGGGGCAATCAGCCCCAGCATTTT
TRBV7-9,TRBJ1-1,once,TRBD1,CASTPGQGKTEAFF,TGTGCCAGCACGCCGGGACAGGGGAAAACTGAAGCTTTCTTT
TRBV14,TRBJ2-3,few,-,CASARRGPPDTQYF,TGTGCCAGCGCGAGGCGGGGGCCGCCAGATACGCAGTATTTT
TRBV2,TRBJ2-7,-,TRBD1,CASSDDRGQYEQYF,TGTGCCAGCAGTGACGACAGGGGGCAATACGAGCAGTACTTC
TRBV28,TRBJ2-5,few,-,CASSGGAGTQYF,TGTGCCAGCAGTGGGGGGGCCGGGACCCAGTACTTC
TRBV4-2,TRBJ2-7,-,TRBD2,CASSQTVAGVDEQYF,TGTGCCAGCAGCCAAACCGTGGCGGGGGTGGACGAGCAGTACTTC
TRBV25-1,TRBJ1-1,-,-,CASSDFGNTEAFF,TGTGCCAGCAGTGATTTCGGGAACACTGAAGCTTTCTTT
TRBV5-4,TRBJ1-2,-,-,CASSFTADYGYTF,TGTGCCAGCAGCTTCACAGCTGATTATGGCTACACCTTC
TRBV4-1,TRBJ2-7,-,TRBD1,CASSLSEGQSYEQYF,TGCGCCAGCAGCCTCTCAGAGGGACAGTCGTACGAGCAGTACTTC
TRBV12-5,TRBJ1-6,-,-,CASGLVGQTNSPLHF,TGTGCTAGTGGTTTGGTAGGACAGACTAATTCACCCCTCCACTTT
TRBV28,TRBJ2-1,-,-,CASSLQQVTQFF,TGTGCCAGCAGTTTACAGCAGGTCACCCAGTTCTTC
TRBV7-3,TRBJ2-7,once,-,CASSLHSNSYEQYF,TGTGCCAGCAGCTTACACAGTAACTCCTACGAGCAGTACTTC
TRBV18,TRBJ1-1,-,-,CASSPGLNTEAFF,TGTGCCAGCTCACCGGGGCTTAACACTGAAGCTTTCTTT
TRBV4-1,TRBJ2-1,-,-,CASSQEGLAREQFF,TGCGCCAGCAGCCAAGAGGGACTCGCCCGGGAGCAGTTCTTC
TRBV18,TRBJ2-7,-,TRBD1,CASSPRTGLGGEQYF,TGTGCCAGCTCACCCAGGACAGGGTTAGGCGGCGAGCAGTACTTC
TRBV29-1,TRBJ2-5,-,-,CSVGGDSQETQYF,TGCAGCGTTGGGGGGGACAGTCAAGAGACCCAGTACTTC
TRBV6-6,TRBJ2-2,-,-,CASSHLAGTGELFF,TGTGCCAGCAGTCATTTGGCGGGCACCGGGGAGCTGTTTTTT
TRBV27,TRBJ2-1,few,TRBD1,CASAPDRGLGEQFF,TGTGCCAGCGCCCCTGACAGGGGGCTGGGTGAGCAGTTCTTC
TRBV5-4,TRBJ1-1,few,TRBD1,CASSLQGARGEAFF,TGTGCCAGCAGCTTGCAGGGGGCGCGGGGTGAAGCTTTCTTT
TRBV5-1,TRBJ2-1,-,-,CASSPLNNEQFF,TGCGCCAGCAGCCCCTTAAACAATGAGCAGTTCTTC